This TCR beta chain came from a study of graft-versus-host responses after intestinal transplantation. Study information: Multivisceral, liver-intestinal, or isolated intestinal transplants were given to recipients. After anti-thymocyte globulin induction, recipients took tacrolimus and steroids for approximately 3 years.

The CDR3 runs to 17 residues. The V end was cut by 8 bases, the J end by 0 bases, with 17 bases between. Profiled with immunoSEQ multiplex PCR; TCRdb holds only in-frame clones, not every one. The sample carries 30,000 to 50,000 clones, 90% to 95% recorded once. Notes on this clone: Its antigen remains unknown.

Sequenced here: unstimulated CD8+ T cells sorted from spleen or lymph node cells, sampled before transplant. The rearrangement joins TRBV23-1 to TRBJ1-6; perhaps TRBD1 as D (6 bases). TRBV23-1 is an ORF, with its function uncertain. This TCR derives from a human donor who was the organ donor for an intestinal transplant. The CDR3 region has the DNA TGCGCCAGCTCTCCGGGACACCTGAACTCCTATAATTCACCCCTCCACTTT. It is translated as CASSPGHLNSYNSPLHF.